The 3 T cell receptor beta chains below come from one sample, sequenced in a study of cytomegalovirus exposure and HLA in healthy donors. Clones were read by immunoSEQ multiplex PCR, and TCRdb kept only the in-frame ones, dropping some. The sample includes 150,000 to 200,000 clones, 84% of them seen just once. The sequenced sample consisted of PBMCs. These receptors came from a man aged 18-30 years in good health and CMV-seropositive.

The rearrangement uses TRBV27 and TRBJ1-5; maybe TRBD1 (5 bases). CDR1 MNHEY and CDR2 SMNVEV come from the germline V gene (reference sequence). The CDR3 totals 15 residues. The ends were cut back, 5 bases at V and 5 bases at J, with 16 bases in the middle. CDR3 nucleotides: TGTGCCAGCAGTCCGTGGCAGGGAAACGATCAGCCCCAGCATTTT. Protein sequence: CASSPWQGNDQPQHF.

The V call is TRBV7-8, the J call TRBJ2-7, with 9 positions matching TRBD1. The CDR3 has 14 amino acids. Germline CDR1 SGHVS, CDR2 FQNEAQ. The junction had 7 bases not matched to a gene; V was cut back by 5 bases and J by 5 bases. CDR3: CASSARDRAHEQYF. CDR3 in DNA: TGTGCCAGCAGCGCCCGGGACAGGGCACACGAGCAGTACTTC.

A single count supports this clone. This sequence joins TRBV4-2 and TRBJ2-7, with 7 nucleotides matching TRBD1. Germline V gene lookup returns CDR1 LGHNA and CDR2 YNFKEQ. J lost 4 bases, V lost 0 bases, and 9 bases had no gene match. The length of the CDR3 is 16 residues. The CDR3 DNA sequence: TGTGCCAGCAGCCAAGATGCGGGCAGGGGGTCGTACGAGCAGTACTTC. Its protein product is CASSQDAGRGSYEQYF.